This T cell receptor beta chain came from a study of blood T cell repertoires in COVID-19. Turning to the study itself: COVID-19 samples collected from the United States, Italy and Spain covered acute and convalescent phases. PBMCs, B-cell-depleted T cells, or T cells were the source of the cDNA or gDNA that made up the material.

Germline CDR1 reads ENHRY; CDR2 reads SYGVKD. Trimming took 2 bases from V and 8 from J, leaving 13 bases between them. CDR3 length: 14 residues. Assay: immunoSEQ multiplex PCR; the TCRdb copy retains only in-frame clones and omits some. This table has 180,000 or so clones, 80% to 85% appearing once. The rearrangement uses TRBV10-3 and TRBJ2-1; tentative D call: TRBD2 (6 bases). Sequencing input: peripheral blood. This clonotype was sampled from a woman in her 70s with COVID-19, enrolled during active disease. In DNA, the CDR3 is TGTGCCATCAGTGAGGGAGGGGTCAGGGATGAGCAGTTCTTC. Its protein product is CAISEGGVRDEQFF.